In its sample, the clone carrying this TCR beta chain ranks as medium-sized. The entry originates in a study of glioma-infiltrating T cells after dendritic cell vaccination. The protocol was immunoSEQ multiplex PCR, while the TCRdb copy is restricted to in-frame clones and leaves out a portion. This sample has about 92,000 clones, with 85% to 90% found just once. The CDR3 length is 13 residues. Looked up from germline, CDR1 is LNHDA and CDR2 is SQIVND (reference sequence). V was cut by 4 bases and J by 1 base, with 7 bases left in between. The chain combines TRBV19 with TRBJ2-5; the D gene is possibly TRBD1 (5 bases). The sequenced sample was blood, obtained before dendritic cell vaccination. The sequence was collected from a human donor with glioblastoma. The CDR3: CASSTDIQETQYF. DNA for the CDR3: TGTGCCAGTAGTACGGACATCCAAGAGACCCAGTACTTC.